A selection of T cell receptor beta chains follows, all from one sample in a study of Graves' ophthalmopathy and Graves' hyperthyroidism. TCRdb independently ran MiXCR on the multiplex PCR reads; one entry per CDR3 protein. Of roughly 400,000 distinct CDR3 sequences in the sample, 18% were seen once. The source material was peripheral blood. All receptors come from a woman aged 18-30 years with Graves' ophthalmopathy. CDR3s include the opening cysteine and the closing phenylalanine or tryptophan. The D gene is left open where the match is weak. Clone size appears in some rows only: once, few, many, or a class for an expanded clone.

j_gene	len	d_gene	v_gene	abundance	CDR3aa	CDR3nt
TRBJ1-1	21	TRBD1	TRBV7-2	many	CASSLVGTGGPQSSVNTEAFF	TGTGCCAGCAGCTTAGTTGGGACAGGGGGCCCCCAATCCTCAGTGAACACTGAAGCTTTCTTT
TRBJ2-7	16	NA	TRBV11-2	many	CASSWGAGTEPGEQYF	TGTGCCAGCAGCTGGGGCGCCGGGACTGAGCCGGGCGAGCAGTACTTC
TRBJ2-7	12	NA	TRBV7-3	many	CASSLNNHEQYF	TGTGCCAGCAGCTTAAATAACCACGAGCAGTACTTC
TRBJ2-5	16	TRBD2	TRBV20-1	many	CSASPGLAGVGETQYF	TGCAGTGCTAGTCCGGGACTAGCGGGAGTGGGGGAGACCCAGTACTTC
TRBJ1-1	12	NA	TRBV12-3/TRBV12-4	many	CASSLGSAEAFF	TGTGCCAGCAGTTTGGGGTCTGCTGAAGCTTTCTTT
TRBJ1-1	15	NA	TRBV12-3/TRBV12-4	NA	CASTLRGRADTEAFF	TGTGCCAGCACCCTCAGGGGCCGGGCGGACACTGAAGCTTTCTTT
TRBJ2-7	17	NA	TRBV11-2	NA	CASSLGPMGRTPYEQYF	TGTGCCAGCAGCTTGGGTCCGATGGGACGCACTCCCTACGAGCAGTACTTC
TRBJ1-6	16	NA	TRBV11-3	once	CASSPSPGGSDSPLHF	TGTGCCAGCAGCCCCTCACCCGGAGGATCGGACTCACCCCTCCACTTT
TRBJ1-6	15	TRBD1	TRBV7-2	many	CASSLAGGTGEPLHF	TGTGCCAGCAGCTTAGCGGGGGGCACAGGGGAACCCCTCCACTTT
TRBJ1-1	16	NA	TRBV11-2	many	CASSLGGGRTNTEAFF	TGTGCCAGCAGCTTAGGTGGGGGCAGAACGAACACTGAAGCTTTCTTT
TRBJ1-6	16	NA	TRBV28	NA	CASSPVGSYYNSPLHF	TGTGCCAGCAGCCCGGTGGGGTCTTACTATAATTCACCCCTCCACTTT
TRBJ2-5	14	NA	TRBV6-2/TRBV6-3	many	CASTQGGFGETQYF	TGTGCCAGCACCCAGGGGGGCTTTGGAGAGACCCAGTACTTC
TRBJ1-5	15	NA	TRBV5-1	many	CASTLDGGGNQPQHF	TGCGCCAGCACTTTGGACGGTGGAGGCAATCAGCCCCAGCATTTT
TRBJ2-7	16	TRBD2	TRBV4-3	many	CASSQDETSGAYEQYF	TGCGCCAGCAGCCAAGATGAGACTAGCGGGGCCTACGAGCAGTACTTC
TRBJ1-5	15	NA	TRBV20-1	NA	CSARDGTGGYQPQHF	TGCAGTGCTAGAGATGGAACGGGAGGTTATCAGCCCCAGCATTTT
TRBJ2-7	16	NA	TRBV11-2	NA	CASSLTGQGISYEQYF	TGTGCCAGCAGCTTAACCGGCCAAGGGATTTCCTACGAGCAGTACTTC
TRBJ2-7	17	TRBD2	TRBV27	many	CASSPTGLAGGSYEQYF	TGTGCCAGCAGTCCAACTGGACTAGCGGGGGGCTCCTACGAGCAGTACTTC
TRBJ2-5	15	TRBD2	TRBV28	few	CASSRRLAGGETQYF	TGTGCCAGCAGTCGTCGACTAGCGGGGGGGGAGACCCAGTACTTC
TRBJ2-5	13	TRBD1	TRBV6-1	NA	CASSADRGGDQYF	TGTGCCAGCAGCGCCGACAGGGGTGGAGACCAGTACTTC
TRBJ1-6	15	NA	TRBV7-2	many	CASSLELTDNSPLHF	TGTGCCAGCAGCTTAGAACTCACTGATAATTCACCCCTCCACTTT
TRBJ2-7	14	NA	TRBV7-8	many	CASSPAGSAYEQYF	TGTGCCAGCAGCCCAGCCGGGAGTGCTTACGAGCAGTACTTC
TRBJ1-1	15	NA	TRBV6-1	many	CASSEKVVRLSAAFF	TGTGCCAGCAGTGAAAAAGTAGTAAGGCTCTCGGCGGCTTTCTTT
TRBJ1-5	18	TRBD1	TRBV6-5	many	CASRPGREQGAVNQPQHF	TGTGCCAGCAGACCCGGGCGAGAACAGGGGGCCGTAAATCAGCCCCAGCATTTT
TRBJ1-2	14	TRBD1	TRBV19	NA	CASTTTGGFYGYTF	TGTGCCAGTACCACAACAGGGGGGTTCTATGGCTACACCTTC
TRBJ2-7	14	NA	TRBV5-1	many	CASSWDSRNYEQYF	TGCGCCAGCAGCTGGGACTCAAGGAACTACGAGCAGTACTTC
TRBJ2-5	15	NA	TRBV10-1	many	CASSERGASQETQYF	TGCGCCAGCAGTGAGCGGGGAGCCAGCCAAGAGACCCAGTACTTC
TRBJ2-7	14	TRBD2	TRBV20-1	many	CSARASTSTYEQYF	TGCAGTGCTAGGGCTTCGACTAGCACCTACGAGCAGTACTTC
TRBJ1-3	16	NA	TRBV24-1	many	CATSDKPAVSGNTIYF	TGTGCCACCAGTGACAAGCCGGCGGTCTCTGGAAACACCATATATTTT
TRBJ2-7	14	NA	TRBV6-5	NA	CASSYWDNPYEQYF	TGTGCCAGCAGCTATTGGGACAATCCCTACGAGCAGTACTTC
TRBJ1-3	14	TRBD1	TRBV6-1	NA	CASRGQGAGNTIYF	TGTGCCAGCAGAGGGCAGGGGGCCGGAAACACCATATATTTT
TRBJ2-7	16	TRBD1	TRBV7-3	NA	CASSPGGTGGSYEQYF	TGTGCCAGCAGCCCCGGGGGGACAGGGGGCTCCTACGAGCAGTACTTC
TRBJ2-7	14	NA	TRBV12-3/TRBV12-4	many	CASSLGGRGFEQYF	TGTGCCAGCAGTTTAGGGGGCAGGGGATTCGAGCAGTACTTC
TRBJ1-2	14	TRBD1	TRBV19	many	CASSTSGQIYGYTF	TGTGCCAGTAGTACCTCGGGACAGATCTATGGCTACACCTTC